This T cell receptor beta chain was found in a study of T cell responses to AZD1222 COVID-19 vaccine. General study results and limits: Close to half of all spike-specific TCRs reportedly target regions of the variants that are unmutated. Across spike, vaccine-associated CD4 TCRs were found, dominant at 160-218 and 743-854.

Germline assignment: CDR1 WNHNN and CDR2 SYGVQD (reference sequence). The V segment lost 10 bases and the J segment 2 bases; nucleotides outside the gene matches: 32. The CDR3 is 22 amino acids. Points on this clone: The target antigen is unknown.

This table comes from immunoSEQ multiplex PCR, and its TCRdb copy is limited to in-frame clones, with some not included. The sample records 120,000 or so clones, around 89% being singletons. The gene calls are TRBV10-1 and TRBJ2-3; 8 bases map to TRBD2. This receptor was obtained from an adult who received the AZD1222 COVID-19 vaccine. Sequencing used peripheral blood, obtained 28 days after the second AZD1222 dose. CDR3 nucleotide sequence: TGCGCCACCGGTACCCCCGTTGGAAAGCGGGGGAAGGACCCACATAACACAGATACGCAGTATTTT. Amino acid sequence: CATGTPVGKRGKDPHNTDTQYF.